The next 8 T cell receptor beta chains were all read from a single sample in a study of cytomegalovirus exposure and HLA in healthy donors. PCR primers comprised 60 Vbeta and 13 Jbeta primers. Sequencing used immunoSEQ multiplex PCR; TCRdb keeps in-frame clones, though not all of them. The data show more than 95,000 clones, with 81% seen just once and 3.9% held by the top ten. Sequences were obtained from PBMCs. The receptors stem from a woman aged 30 to 39 in good health and CMV-seronegative.

The chain joins TRBV7-2 to TRBJ2-7, with D maybe TRBD1 (6 bases). This CDR3 has 15 amino acids. CDR1 is SGHTA and CDR2 is FQGNSA in the germline V gene. V was pared by 6 bases and J by 0 bases, with 15 bases between. In DNA form, the CDR3 reads TGTGCCAGCAGACCTCGACAGGACCCCTCCTACGAGCAGTACTTC. This sequence encodes CASRPRQDPSYEQYF.

This chain uses TRBV18 with TRBJ2-1, with 7 nucleotides matching TRBD1. The germline V gene encodes CDR1 KGHSH and CDR2 LQKENI. This CDR3 comprises 16 residues. The V segment lost 3 bases and the J segment 8 bases; nucleotides outside the gene matches: 13. The DNA of the CDR3 is TGTGCCAGCTCACCCAAGGCTCCAGGGGGTGTTGATGAGCAGTTCTTC. Amino acid sequence: CASSPKAPGGVDEQFF.

Here the CDR3 DNA reads TGTGCCATCAGTGGGGAGCGGGACTACCAAGAGACCCAGTACTTC. It codes for CAISGERDYQETQYF. The chain combines TRBV10-3 with TRBJ2-5; 7 bases are a match to TRBD2. V trimming: 4 bases; J trimming: 0 bases; junction bases outside the gene matches: 5. CDR3 size: 15 residues. Germline V gene data show CDR1 as ENHRY and CDR2 as SYGVKD.

The gene calls are TRBV18 and TRBJ1-2, with D perhaps matching TRBD1 (5 bases). Trimming pared 1 base from V and 6 bases from J, leaving 6 bases between. In germline, CDR1 is KGHSH, CDR2 LQKENI. The CDR3 sequence is 12 residues long. The CDR3 nucleotides read TGTGCCAGCTCACCACTACAGGATGGCTACACCTTC. Translation gives CASSPLQDGYTF.

This clone was picked up a small number of times. The V call is TRBV5-1, the J call TRBJ1-1, with TRBD1 identical over 7 bases. V was pared by 5 bases and J by 4 bases, with 2 bases of the junction left unmatched. The CDR3 loop spans 12 amino acids. CDR1 and CDR2 from the germline V gene are SGHRS and YFSETQ. The CDR3 protein is CASSSGGTEAFF. As DNA, the CDR3 is TGCGCCAGCAGTTCAGGGGGCACTGAAGCTTTCTTT.

V and J are TRBV5-4 and TRBJ2-5, with 10 bases aligning to TRBD2. The J call may not be correct, given that the DNA end is closer to TRBJ2-7. Germline V gene sequence: CDR1 SGHNT, CDR2 YYREEE (reference sequence). The CDR3 is 16 amino acids. CDR3 sequence: CASSPGGIAGGYEQYF. The CDR3 coding sequence is TGTGCCAGCAGCCCGGGGGGGATAGCGGGAGGCTACGAGCAGTACTTC.

The chain carries TRBV7-9 and TRBJ2-1; possible D gene TRBD1, 6 bases. V lost 5 bases and J lost 0, with 14 bases in between. The germline gives CDR1 SEHNR, CDR2 FQNEAQ (reference sequence). The CDR3 is 16 amino acids. This chain's CDR3 is CASSRAGASSYNEQFF. Here the CDR3 DNA reads TGTGCCAGCAGCCGTGCAGGGGCGAGCTCCTACAATGAGCAGTTCTTC.

V is TRBV7-9 and J is TRBJ2-3; unclear D gene. This CDR3 contains 15 residues. Germline CDR1 and CDR2: SEHNR and FQNEAQ (reference sequence). Trimming took off 4 bases at V and 5 bases at J, with 16 bases between the two ends. This CDR3 reads CASSSSWSERDTQYF. The CDR3 bases are TGTGCCAGCAGCTCCTCGTGGAGCGAGCGAGATACGCAGTATTTT.